This TCR beta chain was profiled in a study of blood T cell repertoires in COVID-19. This clone was picked up one time. Germline V gene sequence: CDR1 KGHSH, CDR2 LQKENI. The CDR3 totals 17 residues. J was trimmed by 0 bases and V by 5 bases; bases with no gene match: 9. Clones were read by immunoSEQ multiplex PCR, and TCRdb kept only the in-frame ones, dropping some. Among nearly 200,000 clones listed, about 88% were seen once. The receptor's source is a middle-aged woman who had recovered from COVID-19. Sequencing input: peripheral blood. The rearrangement links TRBV18 to TRBJ2-7; 11 nucleotides match TRBD2. The CDR3: CASSKTSGTSSSYEQYF. As DNA, the CDR3 is TGTGCCAGCTCAAAGACTAGCGGGACGTCCAGCTCCTACGAGCAGTACTTC.